This TCR beta chain was profiled in a study of T-cell memory formation after mild COVID-19. Study-wide findings and caveats: While clones contracting from day 15 to 85 were balanced between CD4 and CD8, later expanders leaned CD4+. Memory sampled before infection contained some responding clones, suggesting cross-reactive memory joined.

The CDR3 length is 15 residues. The germline V and J ends were trimmed by 5 bases and 3 bases, with 17 bases remaining between them. Per the germline V gene, CDR1 is SGHKS and CDR2 is YYEKEE (reference sequence). About this clonotype itself: Its cognate antigen is unknown.

5'RACE primed from the constant segment yielded TCR alpha and TCR beta cDNA libraries bearing sample barcodes and UMIs. TCRdb called the 5' RACE reads again in MiXCR, with one record for every CDR3 protein. The sample carries fewer than 450,000 distinct CDR3 sequences, 24% recorded once. The clonotype comes from an adult woman who had mild COVID-19 (a few samples of this study predate the infection). Cell type and time point are not known. The sequenced sample consisted of PBMCs or a T cell subset sorted from them (not recorded which). The rearrangement links TRBV5-5 to TRBJ1-1; TRBD1 might be the D (5 bases). The CDR3 DNA reads TGTGCCAGCAGATCGGAGGGCAGGGTGCACACTGAAGCTTTCTTT. It is translated as CASRSEGRVHTEAFF. The full variable domain, its missing parts supplied by reference TRBV5-5 and TRBJ1-1, is DAGVTQSPTHLIKTRGQQVTLRCSPISGHKSVSWYQQVLGQGPQFIFQYYEKEERGRGNFPDRFSARQFPNYSSELNVNALLLGDSALYLCASRSEGRVHTEAFFGQGTRLTVV.